These T cell receptor beta chains were read from a single sample in a study of identical twins. TCRdb ran MiXCR on the 5' RACE reads and lists one entry per CDR3 protein. Of around 490,000 distinct CDR3 sequences in the sample, around an eighth are singletons; the top ten hold around 0.98%. These data were likewise used in another study, on yellow fever vaccine responses in identical twins.

The sequenced material came from CD4+ T cells sorted from blood. The receptors stem from a woman aged 18-29 years in good health. Both conserved end residues are part of each CDR3. A D gene is named only where the DNA matches it firmly. Size is stated for part of the rows, as once, few or many counts, or as a class when the clone is expanded.

>TRBJ2-3|-|TRBV7-2|-|13
CASSLAGPGTQYF
TGTGCCAGCAGCTTAGCAGGCCCGGGTACGCAGTATTTT
>TRBJ2-1|many|TRBV11-3|TRBD1|15
CASSPRDRGRNEQFF
TGTGCCAGCAGCCCCCGGGACAGGGGGAGGAATGAGCAGTTCTTC
>TRBJ2-5|few|TRBV5-4|TRBD2|16
CASRRGERGYQETQYF
TGTGCCAGCAGGCGGGGTGAGCGGGGGTACCAAGAGACCCAGTACTTC
>TRBJ2-5|few|TRBV20-1|TRBD1|15
CSASTGGRISETQYF
TGCAGTGCCTCGACAGGGGGCAGGATATCGGAGACCCAGTACTTC
>TRBJ2-2|few|TRBV12-3/TRBV12-4|TRBD2|15
CASTAGLGGTGELFF
TGTGCCAGTACAGCGGGACTAGGGGGCACCGGGGAGCTGTTTTTT
>TRBJ2-1|few|TRBV6-2/TRBV6-3|TRBD2|17
CASSSRSTSGSLNEQFF
TGTGCCAGCAGTTCCCGCTCGACTAGCGGGAGCTTGAATGAGCAGTTCTTC
>TRBJ2-7|many|TRBV7-2|TRBD2|14
CASSLGGGAYEQYF
TGTGCCAGCAGTTTAGGCGGGGGGGCCTACGAGCAGTACTTC
>TRBJ2-1|-|TRBV5-1|TRBD2|16
CASSPGTSGGHNEQFF
TGCGCCAGCAGCCCTGGGACTAGCGGGGGACACAATGAGCAGTTCTTC
>TRBJ2-7|-|TRBV6-5|-|14
CVSSLQRRPSEQYF
TGTGTCAGCAGTTTACAGCGTCGACCCTCCGAGCAGTACTTC
>TRBJ2-7|few|TRBV28|-|14
CASRPPGSAYEQYF
TGTGCCAGCAGGCCTCCGGGTAGCGCCTACGAGCAGTACTTC
>TRBJ2-3|few|TRBV20-1|-|15
CSTISRERSQNTQYF
TGCAGTACCATCAGCCGCGAGCGGTCCCAGAATACGCAGTATTTT
>TRBJ2-5|-|TRBV14|TRBD2|17
CASSRGGLAGGRKTQYF
TGTGCCAGCAGCCGTGGAGGACTAGCGGGAGGGCGAAAGACCCAGTACTTC
>TRBJ2-7|-|TRBV5-6|-|12
CASSLAEYGQYF
TGTGCCAGCAGCTTGGCGGAGTACGGGCAGTACTTC
>TRBJ2-3|-|TRBV10-3|TRBD2|18
CAISEFSGLAGATDTQYF
TGTGCCATCAGTGAGTTCAGCGGACTAGCGGGGGCCACAGATACGCAGTATTTT
>TRBJ2-3|few|TRBV20-1|-|16
CSARLTSGSRTDTQYF
TGCAGTGCTAGACTTACTTCGGGGAGCCGCACAGATACGCAGTATTTT
>TRBJ2-1|many|TRBV5-1|TRBD2|17
CASSLFLSTSGAREQFF
TGCGCCAGCAGCTTGTTCCTGTCGACTAGCGGGGCGCGTGAGCAGTTCTTC